This entry is about one T cell receptor (beta chain). In the original processing: Amplification from reference gene primers served as the basis for estimated nucleated cell counts. The assay was immunoSEQ multiplex PCR, and TCRdb's table has in-frame clones only and misses some. V and J calls and clone size follow that table, whereas D and trimming were derived from the DNA. The repertoire holds roughly 42,000 clones, 70% to 90% seen once, with approximately 13% in the top ten. The source of the sample is a study of blood T cell repertoires in COVID-19. Germline CDR1 MDHEN, CDR2 SYDVKM. The V end lost 8 bases, the J end lost 4 bases, and 17 bases lay between the germline ends. The CDR3 spans 14 residues.

The specimen sequenced was peripheral blood. This TCR came from a woman between 70 and 85 years old in a cohort sampled during active COVID-19. The chain employs TRBV28 and TRBJ1-2; D is undetermined. The CDR3: CASGPGENLYGYTF. Here the CDR3 DNA reads TGTGCCAGCGGACCGGGAGAAAACCTCTATGGCTACACCTTC.